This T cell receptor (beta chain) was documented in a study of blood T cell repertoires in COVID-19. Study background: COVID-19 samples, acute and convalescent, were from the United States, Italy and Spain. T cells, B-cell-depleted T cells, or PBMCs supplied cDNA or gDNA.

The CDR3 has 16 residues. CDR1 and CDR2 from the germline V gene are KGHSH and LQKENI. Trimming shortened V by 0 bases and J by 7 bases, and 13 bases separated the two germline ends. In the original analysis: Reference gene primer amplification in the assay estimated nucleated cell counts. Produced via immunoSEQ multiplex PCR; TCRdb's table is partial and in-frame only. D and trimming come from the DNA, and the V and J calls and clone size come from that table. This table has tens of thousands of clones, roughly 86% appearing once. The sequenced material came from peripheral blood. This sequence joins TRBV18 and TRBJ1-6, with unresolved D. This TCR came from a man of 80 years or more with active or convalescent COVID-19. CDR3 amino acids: CASSPPRGSWNSPLHF. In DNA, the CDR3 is TGTGCCAGCTCACCACCGAGAGGGTCTTGGAATTCACCCCTCCACTTT. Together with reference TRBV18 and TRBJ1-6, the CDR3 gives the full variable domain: NAGVMQNPRHLVRRRGQEARLRCSPMKGHSHVYWYRQLPEEGLKFMVYLQKENIIDESGMPKERFSAEFPKEGPSILRIQQVVRGDSAAYFCASSPPRGSWNSPLHFGNGTRLTVT.